The entry below gives a single T cell receptor beta chain sequence along with its context. Trimming removed 3 bases from V and 0 bases from J; junction bases left unmatched: 4. The germline gives CDR1 SGHKS, CDR2 YYEKEE (reference sequence). This CDR3 has 16 residues. Clones were read by immunoSEQ multiplex PCR, and TCRdb kept only the in-frame ones, dropping some. The sample contains roughly 100,000 clones, approximately 89% of which appear only once. The sample belongs to a study of blood T cell repertoires in COVID-19. This TCR came from an elderly woman in a cohort sampled during active COVID-19. This chain links TRBV5-5 with TRBJ1-5; 9 bases agree with TRBD1. Source material: peripheral blood. This CDR3 reads CASSSRTGVSNQPQHF. In nucleotides, the CDR3 is TGTGCCAGCAGCTCCAGGACAGGGGTTAGCAATCAGCCCCAGCATTTT.